This TCR beta chain was observed in a study of shared clonotypes between healthy human individuals. Study findings and constraints: Across a handful of donors, naive CD4 shared around 5.3%, naive CD8 over 3%, memory CD4 about 2.4%, memory CD8 over 0.3%. Sorted-subset sequencing was shown by rarefaction to be incomplete despite large depth.

Trimming left V 3 bases short and J 4 bases short, with 10 bases between. This CDR3 spans 13 amino acids. Looked up from germline, CDR1 is SGDLS and CDR2 is YYNGEE. This clone was picked up a small number of times. Its antigen is currently unknown. Profiling relied on immunoSEQ multiplex PCR, and the TCRdb table lists in-frame clones only, not all of them. Found here are over 150,000 clones, 65% to 80% of them singletons; the top ten hold about 10%. All donors qualified as healthy HIV-negative adults and had experienced no recent acute infections or vaccinations. This rearrangement joins TRBV9 to TRBJ1-1; D gene uncertain. The source of this sequence is a man aged 30 to 45 in good health. The source material was memory CD4+ T cells sorted from blood. The subset was: CD45RA-negative fraction. The CDR3 region has the DNA TGTGCCAGCAGCGAGAACCTGATCACTGAAGCTTTCTTT. This gives the protein CASSENLITEAFF.